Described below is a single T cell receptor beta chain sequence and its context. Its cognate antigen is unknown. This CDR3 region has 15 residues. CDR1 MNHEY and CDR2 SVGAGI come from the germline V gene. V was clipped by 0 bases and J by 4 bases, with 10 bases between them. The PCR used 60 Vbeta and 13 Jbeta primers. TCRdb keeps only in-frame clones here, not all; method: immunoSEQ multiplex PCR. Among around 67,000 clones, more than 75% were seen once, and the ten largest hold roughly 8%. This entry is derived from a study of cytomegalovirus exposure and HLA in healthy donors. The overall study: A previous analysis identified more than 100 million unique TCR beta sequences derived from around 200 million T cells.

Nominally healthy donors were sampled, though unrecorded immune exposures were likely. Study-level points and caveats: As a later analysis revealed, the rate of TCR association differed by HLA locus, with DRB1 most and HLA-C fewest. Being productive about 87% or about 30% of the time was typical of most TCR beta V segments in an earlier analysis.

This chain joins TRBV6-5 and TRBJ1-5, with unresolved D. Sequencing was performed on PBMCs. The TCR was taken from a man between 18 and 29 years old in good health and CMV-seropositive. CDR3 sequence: CASSYSRWSNQPQHF. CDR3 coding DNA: TGTGCCAGCAGTTACTCTCGTTGGAGTAATCAGCCCCAGCATTTT.